These 29 T cell receptor beta chains came from one sample sequenced in a study of human T cells and chemical hapten exposure. TCRdb processed the RACE reads anew with MiXCR; each CDR3 protein has one entry. There are 60,000 to 70,000 distinct CDR3 sequences in the sample; roughly 9.8% occur only once, and roughly 5.3% lies in the top ten. Time point noted: pre-sensitization, week 0. Treatment denoted: therapeutic diphenylcyclopropenone sensitization with weekly scalp DPC. Here the sequenced sample was whole blood, taken in connection with sensitization to the hapten diphenylcyclopropenone (DPC). The receptors were gathered from a woman aged 45-60 years with alopecia areata. Some clones in this sample may be carry-over from other donors' samples.

This clonotype showed up many times. The V call is TRBV6-2 or TRBV6-3, the J call TRBJ1-5; the match to TRBD1 covers 8 bases. The CDR3 sequence is 17 residues long. The junction had 9 bases not matched to a gene; V was cut back by 4 bases and J by 1 base. Germline lookup yields CDR1 MNHEY and CDR2 SVGEGT. CDR3 residues: CASSSPTGTGSNQPQHF. The CDR3 DNA sequence: TGTGCCAGCAGTTCCCCCACCGGGACAGGAAGCAATCAGCCCCAGCATTTT.

This clonotype was picked up many times. The chain recombines TRBV29-1 with TRBJ2-3; 8 nucleotides align to TRBD1. This CDR3 region has 15 residues. The germline CDR1 and CDR2 sequences are SQVTM and ANQGSEA. After removal of 2 bases from V and 3 bases from J, the junction contained 7 bases not matched to a gene. The CDR3 spells CSVERQGSGTDTQYF. Here the CDR3 DNA reads TGCAGCGTTGAAAGACAGGGGTCGGGGACAGATACGCAGTATTTT.

This clonotype has a count of ten or more. V gene TRBV4-3 combines with J gene TRBJ2-3; TRBD2 aligns across 8 bases. Trimming cost V 1 base and J 3 bases; bases outside gene matches: 9. Per the germline V gene, CDR1 is LGHNA and CDR2 is YSLEER. The CDR3 is 17 residues long. The DNA for the CDR3 is TGCGCCAGCAGCCAAGTGGTCCGACTAGCGTTGACAGATACGCAGTATTTT. Amino acid sequence: CASSQVVRLALTDTQYF.

Only a few counts were recorded for this clonotype. The J gene is TRBJ2-1, the V gene TRBV7-4; 10 bases line up with TRBD2. Germline CDR1 is SGHVT and CDR2 is SQSDAQ. Trimming removed 6 bases from V and 0 bases from J; junction bases left unmatched: 17. The CDR3 spans 20 residues. The CDR3 loop reads CASRSVELAGVPSSYNEQFF. CDR3 sequence (DNA): TGTGCCAGCAGATCAGTAGAGCTAGCGGGAGTCCCGAGCTCCTACAATGAGCAGTTCTTC.

This clonotype occurred a few times. The V call is TRBV20-1, the J call TRBJ2-7; perhaps TRBD2 as D (5 bases). The germline V gene encodes CDR1 DFQATT and CDR2 SNEGSKA (reference sequence). Between the trimmed V and J ends, which lost 3 bases and 1 base, there was a span of 19 bases. The CDR3 spans 16 residues. This chain's CDR3 is CSASQILGKPSYEQYF. CDR3 nucleotide sequence: TGCAGTGCTAGCCAAATACTAGGGAAACCTTCCTACGAGCAGTACTTC.

The chain couples TRBV5-6 to TRBJ2-2; D is ambiguous. The V and J ends lost 0 bases and 6 bases respectively, with 3 bases between them. Germline loops: CDR1 SGHDT, CDR2 YYEEEE. The CDR3 is 12 residues long. CDR3 region: CASSLVPGELFF. The DNA for the CDR3 is TGTGCCAGCAGCTTGGTCCCCGGGGAGCTGTTTTTT.

The V call is TRBV7-2, the J call TRBJ2-1, with 7 bases that match TRBD1. CDR3 length equals 17 residues. Trimming cost V 3 bases and J 2 bases; bases outside gene matches: 10. Germline V gene lookup returns CDR1 SGHTA and CDR2 FQGNSA. The CDR3 spells CASSFLSLGTAYNEQFF. The CDR3 nucleotides read TGTGCCAGCAGCTTCCTTAGTTTGGGGACAGCCTACAATGAGCAGTTCTTC.

Many counts were recorded for this clonotype. The chain recombines TRBV2 with TRBJ1-2; 9 positions match TRBD1. V shed 5 bases, J shed 8 bases, and the junction held 6 bases outside the gene matches. Per germline, CDR1 SNHLY and CDR2 FYNNEI. The CDR3 extends over 13 amino acids. CDR3 sequence: CASSRDRARGYTF. DNA for the CDR3: TGTGCCAGCAGTAGGGACAGGGCTAGAGGCTACACCTTC.

This clonotype showed up many times. V is TRBV12-3 or TRBV12-4 and J is TRBJ2-5, with 8 bases identical to TRBD1. CDR3 length equals 15 residues. V gave up 4 bases and J gave up 1 base; unmatched junction bases: 5. The DNA for the CDR3 is TGTGCCAGCAGTTGGACAGGGCCACTCCAAGAGACCCAGTACTTC. Its protein is CASSWTGPLQETQYF.

The chain links TRBV4-2 to TRBJ2-2, with D tentatively TRBD2 (5 bases). Germline V lookup: CDR1 LGHNA, CDR2 YNFKEQ. The germline V and J ends were trimmed by 4 bases and 1 base, with 10 bases remaining between them. This CDR3 spans 15 amino acids. The CDR3 sequence: CASSRPAGNTGELFF. The CDR3 nucleotides read TGTGCCAGCAGCCGGCCCGCGGGGAACACCGGGGAGCTGTTTTTT.

This clonotype was seen a handful of times. The genes are TRBV29-1 and TRBJ2-4, with a possible D match to TRBD2 (6 bases). The CDR3 totals 16 residues. Per germline, CDR1 SQVTM and CDR2 ANQGSEA. V shed 2 bases and J shed 1 base, with 15 bases lying between them. The CDR3 region is CSVEIWGRSAKNIQYF. The CDR3 DNA follows: TGCAGCGTTGAAATCTGGGGGAGGTCGGCCAAAAACATTCAGTACTTC.

The rearrangement links TRBV11-2 to TRBJ2-1; 10 bases are a match to TRBD2. Unmatched junction bases numbered 15, after V lost 5 bases and J lost 14 bases. The germline V gene encodes CDR1 SGHAT and CDR2 FQNNGV. The CDR3 sequence is 15 residues long. CDR3 nucleotide sequence: TGTGCCAGCAGCCCGCCGTCGAGCGGGAGGGCCCCCGAGTTCTTC. Its translation is CASSPPSSGRAPEFF. Full variable domain (remainder filled in from reference TRBV11-2 and TRBJ2-1): EAGVAQSPRYKIIEKRQSVAFWCNPISGHATLYWYQQILGQGPKLLIQFQNNGVVDDSQLPKDRFSAERLKGVDSTLKIQPAKLEDSAVYLCASSPPSSGRAPEFFGPGTRLTVL.

This clonotype was counted once. The rearrangement links TRBV6-4 to TRBJ1-2; D gene uncertain. Germline loops: CDR1 MRHNA, CDR2 SNTAGT. Trimming removed 3 bases at V and 5 bases at J, with 10 bases between. This CDR3 is built from 13 residues. The CDR3 spells CASSDPLGYGYTF. As DNA, the CDR3 is TGTGCCAGCAGTGATCCCCTTGGTTATGGCTACACCTTC.

The chain joins TRBV9 to TRBJ2-4; 7 bases fit TRBD1. This CDR3 has 17 amino acids. CDR1 and CDR2 (germline): SGDLS, YYNGEE. The V segment lost 4 bases and the J segment 0 bases; nucleotides outside the gene matches: 10. The CDR3 nucleotides are TGTGCCAGCAGCCCTCCATGGGGGACAGAAGCCAAAAACATTCAGTACTTC. Translating gives CASSPPWGTEAKNIQYF.

This clonotype was seen ten or more times. V usage is TRBV20-1 and J usage is TRBJ1-1; D may be TRBD1 (5 bases). Between the trimmed V and J ends, which lost 3 bases and 1 base, there was a span of 12 bases. The CDR3 contains 14 residues. Germline loops: CDR1 DFQATT, CDR2 SNEGSKA (reference sequence). In DNA, the CDR3 is TGCAGTGCTAGTAGGGGCGGAACGAACACTGAAGCTTTCTTT. This translates into CSASRGGTNTEAFF.

This clonotype was seen more than once but under ten times. V usage is TRBV6-2 or TRBV6-3 and J usage is TRBJ2-1; 13 positions agree with TRBD2. Germline CDR1 reads MNHEY; CDR2 reads SVGEGT. The CDR3 totals 16 residues. The ends lost 5 bases at V and 8 bases at J; junction bases unmatched: 9. The CDR3 nucleotides read TGTGCCAGCAGTCAAAGGACTAGCGGGAGCATCTATGAGCAGTTCTTC. This gives the protein CASSQRTSGSIYEQFF.

The rearrangement links TRBV6-1 to TRBJ2-3; a possible D gene is TRBD2 (5 bases). Trimming removed 9 bases from V and 2 bases from J, with 15 bases in between. This CDR3 spans 14 amino acids. Germline CDR1 MNHNS, CDR2 SASEGT. CDR3 in amino acids: CASDPDLFTDTQYF. The CDR3 nucleotides read TGTGCCAGTGACCCGGACTTGTTCACAGATACGCAGTATTTT.

The table lists this clonotype with many counts. This chain uses TRBV20-1 with TRBJ2-3; D call uncertain. Trimming pared 3 bases from V and 2 bases from J, leaving 12 bases between. The CDR3 covers 14 residues. Germline CDR1 is DFQATT and CDR2 is SNEGSKA (reference sequence). This CDR3 reads CSARVRRDTDTQYF. DNA for the CDR3: TGCAGTGCTAGGGTGAGAAGGGACACAGATACGCAGTATTTT.

This clonotype has ten or more counts. The chain carries TRBV27 and TRBJ2-3; TRBD1 might be the D (6 bases). Germline V gene sequence: CDR1 MNHEY, CDR2 SMNVEV (reference sequence). The CDR3 loop spans 13 amino acids. V was trimmed by 4 bases and J by 3 bases, leaving 8 bases between them. CDR3: CASSYRVTDTQYF. For the CDR3, the DNA is TGTGCCAGCAGTTACAGGGTAACAGATACGCAGTATTTT.

The chain has TRBV18 and TRBJ2-2; D gene unclear. The CDR3 has 12 residues. The V end lost 5 bases, the J end lost 0 bases, and 1 base lay between the germline ends. Germline CDR1 KGHSH, CDR2 LQKENI. The CDR3 DNA follows: TGTGCCAGCTCAACGAACACCGGGGAGCTGTTTTTT. This codes for CASSTNTGELFF.

This clonotype was seen repeatedly, ten times or more. The chain recombines TRBV2 with TRBJ1-5, with D uncertain. The CDR3 length is 14 residues. V shed 7 bases and J shed 0 bases, with 10 bases lying between them. CDR1 and CDR2 (germline): SNHLY, FYNNEI. CDR3 residues: CASTTGYSNQPQHF. The CDR3 DNA sequence: TGTGCCAGCACCACGGGGTATAGCAATCAGCCCCAGCATTTT.

In its sample, this clonotype was seen many times. The chain is built from TRBV20-1 and TRBJ1-1; D is perhaps TRBD1 (5 bases). CDR3 size: 14 residues. The ends were cut back, 3 bases at V and 1 base at J, with 12 bases in the middle. CDR1 is DFQATT, CDR2 SNEGSKA, per germline (reference sequence). CDR3 coding DNA: TGCAGTGCTAGTAGGGGCAATACGAACACTGAAGCTTTCTTT. Its translation is CSASRGNTNTEAFF.

This clonotype was counted many times. The chain couples TRBV2 to TRBJ2-3; 8 bases map to TRBD2. The J segment lost 0 bases and the V segment lost 8 bases, leaving 13 bases of the junction unmatched. The germline CDR1 and CDR2 sequences are SNHLY and FYNNEI. The CDR3 extends over 17 amino acids. The CDR3 sequence is CASGFDPSGSSTDTQYF. The CDR3 region has the DNA TGTGCCAGCGGGTTCGACCCTAGCGGGTCTAGCACAGATACGCAGTATTTT.

In this sample, this clonotype turned up a few times. V usage is TRBV19 and J usage is TRBJ2-1, with TRBD2 matching over 11 bases. Germline-derived CDR1 and CDR2 are LNHDA and SQIVND (reference sequence). V shed 8 bases, J shed 7 bases, and the junction held 13 bases outside the gene matches. The CDR3 spans 16 residues. The CDR3 is CASSTALAGGLNEQFF. The CDR3 DNA is TGTGCCAGTTCGACCGCTTTAGCGGGGGGGCTGAATGAGCAGTTCTTC.

This clonotype was picked up many times. This sequence joins TRBV6-2 or TRBV6-3 and TRBJ2-5; D unresolved. Germline V gene data show CDR1 as MNHEY and CDR2 as SVGEGT. V lost 3 bases, J lost 5 bases, and 16 bases lay in between. There are 15 residues in the CDR3. DNA for the CDR3: TGTGCCAGCAGTTATTTGAGAGAGTTCCAGGAGACCCAGTACTTC. Translation: CASSYLREFQETQYF.

This sequence joins TRBV12-3 or TRBV12-4 and TRBJ2-1; D perhaps matches TRBD2 (6 bases). The CDR3 runs 16 residues. With 6 bases removed from V and 3 bases from J, the gap between germline ends came to 18 bases. The CDR3 DNA sequence: TGTGCCAGCAGCCGCCTCGGAGGGGCGCGCTACAATGAGCAGTTCTTC. It is translated as CASSRLGGARYNEQFF.

The table lists this clonotype with many counts. The CDR3 loop reads CSVTSGGRTDTQYF. CDR3 bases: TGCAGCGTGACTAGCGGGGGCCGCACAGATACGCAGTATTTT. This rearrangement joins TRBV29-1 to TRBJ2-3; 12 bases match TRBD2. Germline V gene lookup returns CDR1 SQVTM and CDR2 ANQGSEA. Unmatched junction bases numbered 2, after V lost 6 bases and J lost 1 base. The CDR3 is 14 amino acids.

This clonotype came up a few times. The chain uses TRBV29-1 and TRBJ1-5; the D is unclear. The CDR3 sequence is 14 residues long. V was trimmed by 6 bases and J by 1 base, leaving 13 bases between them. CDR1 and CDR2 from the germline V gene are SQVTM and ANQGSEA. CDR3 DNA: TGCAGCGTCAAGGAAGACGGGAGCAATCAGCCCCAGCATTTT. Translation: CSVKEDGSNQPQHF.

In this sample, this clonotype turned up many times. The chain has TRBV6-6 and TRBJ1-4; 7 bases map to TRBD1. Germline CDR1 is MNHNY and CDR2 is SVGAGI (reference sequence). V shed 5 bases and J 8 bases; nucleotides not matched to a gene: 11. This CDR3 contains 15 residues. The CDR3 DNA follows: TGTGCCAGCAGTGCCTGGGAGGGACAGCGAGAAAAACTGTTTTTT. It codes for CASSAWEGQREKLFF.